This record concerns one T cell receptor (beta chain) sequence. The assay was immunoSEQ multiplex PCR, and TCRdb's table has in-frame clones only and misses some. Of some 7,300 clones in the sample, roughly 80% were seen once. This specimen belongs to a study of circulating tumor DNA in untreated peripheral T-cell lymphoma. V was cut by 4 bases and J by 3 bases, with 12 bases left in between. Germline values: CDR1 MDHEN, CDR2 SYDVKM. The CDR3 contains 14 residues. This tumor tissue came from a pretreatment baseline collection. The source material was tumor tissue. This TCR was recovered from a human donor with peripheral T-cell lymphoma. The rearrangement joins TRBV28 to TRBJ2-5; maybe TRBD2 (6 bases). CDR3 sequence reads: CASSSSGGKETQYF. Here the CDR3 DNA reads TGTGCCAGCAGTTCCTCCGGGGGAAAAGAGACCCAGTACTTC.